A single sample is the source of the 25 T cell receptor beta chains below, sequenced in a study of T cell repertoires in cytomegalovirus infection. TCRdb processed the reads anew with MiXCR; each CDR3 protein has one entry. The profile shows under 850,000 distinct CDR3 sequences, 35% of them singletons. Sequencing used PBMCs. The source is a human donor in good health (CMV status not recorded). Some clones in this sample may be carry-over from other donors' samples.

The rearrangement links TRBV28 to TRBJ1-5; maybe TRBD1 (5 bases). Germline V CDR1 and CDR2: MDHEN, SYDVKM. The CDR3 extends over 15 amino acids. The germline V and J ends were trimmed by 4 bases and 6 bases, with 16 bases remaining between them. In nucleotides, the CDR3 is TGTGCCAGCAGTTCCCCGGGGGGACGGGGTCAGCCCCAGCATTTT. This sequence encodes CASSSPGGRGQPQHF.

This clonotype was seen more than once but under ten times. The gene calls are TRBV4-1 and TRBJ2-1, with D unresolved. CDR3 size: 16 residues. Germline CDR1 is MGHRA and CDR2 is YSYEKL. Trimming took off 2 bases at V and 0 bases at J, with 11 bases between the two ends. In DNA form, the CDR3 reads TGCGCCAGCAGCCAACAGCCAGCTAGCTCCTACAATGAGCAGTTCTTC. Translation: CASSQQPASSYNEQFF.

The chain is built from TRBV10-3 and TRBJ2-3, with 7 bases fitting TRBD2. The CDR3 has 16 residues. The ends lost 6 bases at V and 6 bases at J; junction bases unmatched: 15. The germline CDR1 and CDR2 sequences are ENHRY and SYGVKD. The CDR3 DNA sequence: TGTGCCATCAGAGGGAGGGGTTCCCGATCGGTGGATACGCAGTATTTT. Translation gives CAIRGRGSRSVDTQYF.

There are a few counts of this clonotype. The CDR3, as DNA: TGTGCCAGCAGCTTGACTAGCGGGATCCCCTACGAGCAGTACTTC. It translates to CASSLTSGIPYEQYF. The gene calls are TRBV7-2 and TRBJ2-7; 11 nucleotides align to TRBD2. V lost 3 bases, J lost 2 bases, and 3 bases stayed unmatched. Germline V gene sequence: CDR1 SGHTA, CDR2 FQGNSA. This CDR3 is 15 amino acids long.

V gene TRBV7-2 combines with J gene TRBJ1-2, with D possibly TRBD1 on 5 matching bases. The CDR3 spans 16 residues. Germline CDR1 is SGHTA and CDR2 is FQGNSA. Trimming removed 1 base from V and 6 bases from J, with 18 bases in between. Here the CDR3 DNA reads TGTGCCAGCAGCTTAGTCATGGGGGGTGAAGGGGATGGCTACACCTTC. This translates into CASSLVMGGEGDGYTF.

This clonotype was detected only a few times. This sequence joins TRBV7-8 and TRBJ1-1, with D tentatively TRBD1 (5 bases). The CDR3 is made up of 15 amino acids. From germline, CDR1 is SGHVS and CDR2 FQNEAQ. Trimming took off 7 bases at V and 1 base at J, with 16 bases between the two ends. CDR3 nucleotides: TGTGCCAGCACAGGGATGAGGGTTGGGAACACTGAAGCTTTCTTT. Protein: CASTGMRVGNTEAFF. Supplemented by reference TRBV7-8 and TRBJ1-1, the full variable domain reads GAGVSQSPRYKVAKRGQDVALRCDPISGHVSLFWYQQALGQGPEFLTYFQNEAQLDKSGLPSDRFFAERPEGSVSTLKIQRTQQEDSAVYLCASTGMRVGNTEAFFGQGTRLTVV.

This clonotype appeared a few times. This chain links TRBV24-1 with TRBJ2-1, with D uncertain. Germline V gene sequence: CDR1 KGHDR, CDR2 SFDVKD. The V gene lost 1 base and the J gene lost 2 bases, with 8 bases spanning the gap. The CDR3 runs 15 residues. The CDR3 DNA reads as TGTGCCACCAGTGATTTCCCGGTCCCCTACAATGAGCAGTTCTTC. Amino acids: CATSDFPVPYNEQFF.

Details on this clonotype: The missing conserved phenylalanine or tryptophan at the end of this CDR3 makes a read error likely. V and J are TRBV7-3 and TRBJ2-1; TRBD1 matches 9 bases. Germline assignment: CDR1 SGHTA and CDR2 FQGTGA. The CDR3 is 14 amino acids. The V and J ends lost 4 bases and 7 bases, in that order; junction bases with no gene match: 5. The CDR3: CASSSTGGVNEQFL. CDR3 nucleotides: TGTGCCAGCAGCTCGACAGGGGGAGTGAATGAGCAGTTCTTA.

The rearrangement links TRBV5-6 to TRBJ2-5; D not resolved. The CDR3 consists of 16 residues. The germline V gene encodes CDR1 SGHDT and CDR2 YYEEEE. V lost 4 bases and J lost 5, with 21 bases in between. CDR3 coding DNA: TGTGCCAGCAGCCCCGGGTTTAGTCGCATTGGCGAGACCCAGTACTTC. It codes for CASSPGFSRIGETQYF.

The chain uses TRBV6-1 and TRBJ1-1, with D possibly TRBD1 on 5 matching bases. The CDR3 spans 14 residues. Trimming took off 7 bases at V and 10 bases at J, with 22 bases between the two ends. The germline CDR1 and CDR2 sequences are MNHNS and SASEGT. The CDR3, as DNA: TGTGCCAGCATCGGTTCGACTCTCGGACATGGAGCTTTCTTT. This translates into CASIGSTLGHGAFF.

The table lists this clonotype with a few counts. V is TRBV25-1 and J is TRBJ2-7, with unresolved D. This CDR3 contains 12 residues. The V end lost 3 bases, the J end lost 4 bases, and 7 bases lay between the germline ends. Germline CDR1 is MGHDK and CDR2 is SYGVNS. In DNA, the CDR3 is TGTGCCAGCAGTGAGACGTTTTACGAGCAGTACTTC. It yields the protein CASSETFYEQYF.

The rearrangement uses TRBV14 and TRBJ2-1; no clear D gene. The V end lost 0 bases, the J end lost 8 bases, and 14 bases lay between the germline ends. Germline values: CDR1 SGHDN, CDR2 FVKESK. This CDR3 has 15 residues. CDR3 region: CASSQDRWSGHEQFF. The CDR3 DNA is TGTGCCAGCAGCCAAGATCGATGGAGTGGCCATGAGCAGTTCTTC.

Many counts were recorded for this clonotype. The chain joins TRBV7-6 to TRBJ2-7; 11 bases map to TRBD1. This CDR3 spans 15 amino acids. Germline values: CDR1 SGHVS, CDR2 FNYEAQ. With V trimmed by 4 bases and J by 3 bases, 5 bases remained unmatched. Written as DNA, the CDR3 is TGTGCCAGCAGCTCCCCGGGACAGGGGGTCTACGAGCAGTACTTC. Residues: CASSSPGQGVYEQYF.

This clonotype was detected only a few times. The rearrangement links TRBV12-3 or TRBV12-4 to TRBJ1-2, with no clear D. The CDR3 spans 15 residues. V was clipped by 2 bases and J by 4 bases, with 14 bases between them. The CDR3 bases are TGTGCCAGCAGTTTAAACCTAAATTCCCCCTATGGCTACACCTTC. Amino acids: CASSLNLNSPYGYTF.

As concerns this clonotype: Since no conserved phenylalanine or tryptophan closes the CDR3, a read error is the likely cause. It is unclear where the CDR3 begins or ends on the DNA, so no DNA is shown, and the CDR3 is as TCRdb lists it. The chain joins TRBV4-1 to TRBJ2-7; whether TRBD1, the table's D call, matches the DNA was not checked. CDR1 is MGHRA and CDR2 is YSYEKL in the germline V gene. The CDR3 contains 13 residues when both ends are counted. CDR3: CASSQEASLLKYL.

CDR3 residues: CSVEEGTSGFNEQFF. The CDR3 nucleotides read TGCAGCGTTGAAGAGGGGACTAGCGGTTTCAATGAGCAGTTCTTC. V is TRBV29-1 and J is TRBJ2-1; 11 nucleotides line up with TRBD2. The CDR3 consists of 15 residues. Germline loops: CDR1 SQVTM, CDR2 ANQGSEA. The V segment lost 0 bases and the J segment 6 bases; nucleotides outside the gene matches: 4.

CDR3 region: CASSLGGGANAEQYF. The DNA for the CDR3 is TGTGCCAGCAGCTTAGGAGGGGGGGCTAACGCCGAGCAGTACTTC. The chain combines TRBV7-3 with TRBJ2-7; the D gene is possibly TRBD2 (7 bases). V dropped 2 bases and J dropped 6 bases, with 17 bases sitting between them. Germline loops: CDR1 SGHTA, CDR2 FQGTGA. This CDR3 comprises 15 residues.

This clonotype was detected many times. V gene TRBV4-2 combines with J gene TRBJ1-2; unclear D gene. Trimming removed 0 bases at V and 8 bases at J, with 13 bases between. The CDR3 is 14 residues long. From germline, CDR1 is LGHNA and CDR2 YNFKEQ. The CDR3 DNA follows: TGTGCCAGCAGCCAAGATCTAGGTCGAGACGGCTACACCTTC. Translated: CASSQDLGRDGYTF.

This clonotype occurred many times. The V call is TRBV7-9, the J call TRBJ1-2; D is unresolved. Trimming left V 2 bases short and J 3 bases short, with 4 bases between. Looked up from germline, CDR1 is SEHNR and CDR2 is FQNEAQ (reference sequence). CDR3 length: 12 residues. The CDR3 sequence: CASSLTDYGYTF. The CDR3 DNA reads as TGTGCCAGCAGCTTAACTGACTATGGCTACACCTTC.

This clonotype has just a few counts. V gene TRBV27 combines with J gene TRBJ1-3; D is undetermined. The CDR3 runs to 13 residues. The V end lost 8 bases, the J end lost 0 bases, and 8 bases lay between the germline ends. Germline CDR1 MNHEY, CDR2 SMNVEV (reference sequence). CDR3 residues: CASAYNSGNTIYF. The CDR3 DNA sequence: TGTGCCAGCGCTTACAACTCTGGAAACACCATATATTTT.

This chain connects TRBV28 to TRBJ2-7, with 15 bases lining up with TRBD2. This CDR3 region has 15 residues. The V segment lost 2 bases and the J segment 6 bases; nucleotides outside the gene matches: 2. The V gene's germline CDR1 is MDHEN and CDR2 SYDVKM. CDR3 region: CASSLGLAGGGEQYF. The CDR3 bases are TGTGCCAGCAGTTTAGGACTAGCGGGAGGGGGCGAGCAGTACTTC.

This clonotype was counted only a few times. The chain joins TRBV6-2 or TRBV6-3 to TRBJ2-2; D perhaps matches TRBD2 (5 bases). The CDR3 has 15 residues. Germline CDR1 reads MNHEY; CDR2 reads SVGEGT. With 6 bases removed from V and 3 bases from J, the gap between germline ends came to 14 bases. CDR3 sequence (DNA): TGTGCCAGCAGCCCTTTAGCGAGAGACACCGGGGAGCTGTTTTTT. It encodes CASSPLARDTGELFF.

This chain links TRBV10-3 with TRBJ2-7; the D is unclear. The CDR3 length is 17 residues. V dropped 2 bases and J dropped 6 bases, with 23 bases sitting between them. Per the germline V gene, CDR1 is ENHRY and CDR2 is SYGVKD. CDR3 protein: CAISETSAKTHQVEQYF. The DNA for the CDR3 is TGTGCCATCAGTGAGACGTCAGCCAAGACCCATCAGGTCGAGCAGTACTTC.

The table lists this clonotype with a few counts. The chain couples TRBV6-1 to TRBJ2-7, with unresolved D. The CDR3 is 12 residues long. The germline V gene has CDR1 MNHNS and CDR2 SASEGT. The ends were cut back, 4 bases at V and 3 bases at J, with 7 bases in the middle. CDR3 residues: CASSGILYEQYF. DNA for the CDR3: TGTGCCAGCAGTGGGATCCTCTACGAGCAGTACTTC.

This chain joins TRBV2 and TRBJ1-2; D ambiguous. V shed 0 bases and J shed 1 base, with 12 bases lying between them. In germline, CDR1 is SNHLY, CDR2 FYNNEI. This CDR3 has 16 residues. CDR3 sequence: CASSEALQNFNYGYTF. As DNA, the CDR3 is TGTGCCAGCAGTGAAGCGCTTCAGAACTTTAACTATGGCTACACCTTC. Full variable domain (remainder filled in from reference TRBV2 and TRBJ1-2): EPEVTQTPSHQVTQMGQEVILRCVPISNHLYFYWYRQILGQKVEFLVSFYNNEISEKSEIFDDQFSVERPDGSNFTLKIRSTKLEDSAMYFCASSEALQNFNYGYTFGSGTRLTVV.